This T cell receptor beta chain was observed in a study of CD8 T cells in ankylosing spondylitis. Whole-study findings and limits: The study identified a TCR beta motif of under ten highly homologous variants that appeared characteristic of ankylosing spondylitis blood.

TCR beta libraries were made by quantitative 5'-RACE with molecular barcodes. Via MiXCR, TCRdb re-called the 5' RACE reads, giving one row per CDR3 protein. The sample records some 840,000 distinct CDR3 sequences, roughly 12% being singletons. Germline V gene data show CDR1 as SQVTM and CDR2 as ANQGSEA. The length of the CDR3 is 15 residues. The V and J ends lost 5 bases and 3 bases, in that order; junction bases with no gene match: 8. To note about this clonotype: The antigen is not known.

The source is a male donor with ankylosing spondylitis. The sample was blood, either unsorted or a sorted T cell fraction (not recorded which). J is TRBJ2-1 and V is TRBV29-1; 9 bases fit TRBD2. CDR3 nucleotides: TGCAGCGTTCTTACGCGGGAGGGCCGCTACAATGAGCAGTTCTTC. This sequence encodes CSVLTREGRYNEQFF.